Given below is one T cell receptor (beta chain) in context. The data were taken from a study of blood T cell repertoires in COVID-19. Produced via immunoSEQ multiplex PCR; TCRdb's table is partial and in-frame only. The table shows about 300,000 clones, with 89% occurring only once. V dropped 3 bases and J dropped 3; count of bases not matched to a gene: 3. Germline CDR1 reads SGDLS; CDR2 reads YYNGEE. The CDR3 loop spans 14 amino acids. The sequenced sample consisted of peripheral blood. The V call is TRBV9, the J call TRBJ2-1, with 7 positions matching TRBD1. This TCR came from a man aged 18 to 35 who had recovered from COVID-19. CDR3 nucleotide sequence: TGTGCCAGCAGCGAGGGGACAGACTACAATGAGCAGTTCTTC. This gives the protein CASSEGTDYNEQFF.